Described below is a single T cell receptor (beta chain) sequence and its context. Per the original methods: How many nucleated cells were present was estimated from reference gene primer amplification. The protocol was immunoSEQ multiplex PCR, while the TCRdb copy is restricted to in-frame clones and leaves out a portion. V, J and clone size are taken as reported in that table, and D and trimming were inferred from the DNA itself. The sample lists about 410,000 clones; 89% were seen once. This entry comes from a study of blood T cell repertoires in COVID-19. Study summary: The United States, Italy and Spain were the sources of the acute and convalescent COVID-19 samples. In each case, the material was cDNA or gDNA derived from T cells, B-cell-depleted T cells, or PBMCs.

During active infection, Seattle patients enrolled and were then monitored through disease. Sequencing used peripheral blood. This TCR came from a woman in her thirties or forties with COVID-19, enrolled during active disease.

Written as DNA, the CDR3 is TGTGCCAGCAGCCCGCAGGGGCTCCAAGAAAAACTGTTTTTT. It codes for CASSPQGLQEKLFF. The chain combines TRBV7-9 with TRBJ1-4, with a possible D match to TRBD1 (6 bases). The V gene lost 5 bases and the J gene lost 8 bases, with 15 bases spanning the gap. CDR1 and CDR2 (germline): SEHNR, FQNEAQ (reference sequence). This CDR3 contains 14 residues.